Described below is a single T cell receptor beta chain sequence and its context. This clone was counted between two and nine times. Its antigen remains unidentified. No much larger clonotype is one base removed from it; base qualities were not supplied. TCRbeta CDR3 regions were amplified from genomic DNA by means of the immunoSEQ Assay, a bias-controlled multiplex PCR. Turning to the authors' computational methods: Within the assay, amplification of reference gene primers was used to estimate how many nucleated cells each sample contained. To quantify the absolute abundance of each unique TCRbeta CDR3 rearrangement, sequence reads were collapsed and filtered. For each sample, productive Simpson clonality was calculated by taking the square root of Simpson's diversity index across productive rearrangements. TCRdb took this table from immuneACCESS and kept in-frame rearrangements with V and J called. Such tables lack part of the clones; where checked against another copy, unresolved V genes explain under half of the gap, and the rest is unexplained. V and J calls and clone size are those listed in that table; D and trimming were worked out from the DNA. This sample gives more than 70,000 clones in total; 88% of them show up just once. The top ten clonotypes cover about 9.6% of the sample.

The data are from a study of blood T cell repertoires in COVID-19 (TCRdb year 2020). Broadly, across the study: The collaborator samples originated in the United States, Italy and Spain and spanned the acute and convalescent phases of COVID-19. Deeply sampled blood TCRbeta repertoires from subjects exposed to, actively infected with, or recovered from COVID-19 were included in the dataset. Samples were obtained from the ongoing ImmuneRACE study (first 160 participants) and from 1,000 to 1,500 subjects provided by 6 global collaborators. Sample metadata almost always included a de-identified subject ID, COVID-19 status, age in years and sex. The material from the prospective study consisted of cDNA or gDNA derived from T cells, B-cell-depleted T cells, or PBMCs. Where HLA class I and class II types were available, the types were taken from metadata supplied by the sample provider, not from assay-based typing. The repertoires were released in a freely available public database meant as a resource for research on the immune response to SARS-CoV-2. Overall study results and their limits: How much clinical and demographic metadata was included differed by source and by participant, and the metadata was provided uncurated.

Collaborating institutions collected whole blood in K2EDTA tubes following their own protocols. Collaborator samples were shipped for TCRbeta analysis as frozen whole blood, isolated PBMCs, or DNA extracted from either sample type. Trimming costs V 6 bases and J 2 bases, and their ends lie 11 bases apart. For CDR1 and CDR2, the germline V gene lists SNHLY and FYNNEI. Inclusive of the bounding cysteine and phenylalanine, the CDR3 is 14 residues long. Solely the CDR3 DNA is kept, with 42 bases framed from the first base. Rearrangement joined TRBV2 to TRBJ1-5; the D gene is perhaps TRBD1, on 5 matching bases. This clonotype originated in a human donor in a cohort sampled during active COVID-19. The sample was peripheral blood. The DNA reads TGTGCCAGCAGCCCAACAGGACGCAATCAGCCCCAGCATTTT. The encoded protein is CASSPTGRNQPQHF.